This TCR beta chain was recovered during a study of shared clonotypes between healthy human individuals. Whole-study context: The donors, two women and a few men, were aged 18 to 49.

V was clipped by 1 base and J by 0 bases; unmatched bases: 8. The CDR3 runs 17 residues. Germline V gene data show CDR1 as MNHEY and CDR2 as SMNVEV (reference sequence). Template for every sorted-subset replicate PCR totaled about 0.2 ug DNA, tens of thousands of T cell genomes. Sequencing was performed with immunoSEQ multiplex PCR; in TCRdb, only in-frame clones are kept and a portion is missing. This sample carries roughly 890,000 clones, around 93% of them seen once, and the ten largest clones take around 24%. As defined, naive CD8 cells were CD45RO-negative and positively selected for CCR7, with terminally differentiated effector memory CD45RA+ cells excluded.

The sample comprised naive CD8+ T cells sorted from blood. The receptor was derived from a man aged 25 to 40 in good health. The chain has TRBV27 and TRBJ1-1; 7 bases match TRBD1. CDR3 DNA sequence: TGTGCCAGCAGTTTATTAGGGGGCGCGGGGATGAACACTGAAGCTTTCTTT. Its protein is CASSLLGGAGMNTEAFF.